This is a list of T cell receptor beta chains from one sample in a study of cytotoxic CD8 clonotypes in ibrutinib-treated CLL. Only in-frame clones appear in the TCRdb table, and some are missing; sequencing was by immunoSEQ multiplex PCR. This table holds 150,000 to 200,000 clones, more than 75% found once. The input for sequencing was PBMCs, taken after 12 months of ibrutinib treatment. Every receptor here comes from a human donor with chronic lymphocytic leukemia. The CDR3 runs from the conserved cysteine through the conserved F or W. Fields, in order: D gene, clone size, V gene, J gene, CDR3 protein, CDR3 DNA. A D gene is named only where the DNA matches it firmly. Part of the rows lack a size; the others show once, few, many or a class for expanded clones.

d_gene: .
abundance: few
v_gene: TRBV6-5
j_gene: TRBJ2-5
CDR3aa: CASSYSIRGETQYF
CDR3nt: TGTGCCAGCAGTTACTCGATTCGGGGAGAGACCCAGTACTTC

d_gene: .
abundance: .
v_gene: TRBV10-3
j_gene: TRBJ1-2
CDR3aa: CAISESGDYGYTF
CDR3nt: TGTGCCATCAGTGAATCGGGTGACTATGGCTACACCTTC

d_gene: .
abundance: .
v_gene: TRBV7-6
j_gene: TRBJ1-4
CDR3aa: CASSLRTTNEKLFF
CDR3nt: TGTGCCAGCAGCTTGAGAACGACTAATGAAAAACTGTTTTTT

d_gene: TRBD1
abundance: .
v_gene: TRBV7-9
j_gene: TRBJ2-7
CDR3aa: CASSLEWDRDNEQYF
CDR3nt: TGTGCCAGCAGCTTAGAGTGGGACAGGGATAACGAGCAGTACTTC

d_gene: TRBD2
abundance: .
v_gene: TRBV5-6
j_gene: TRBJ2-5
CDR3aa: CASSFRTSGARAKETQYF
CDR3nt: TGTGCCAGCAGCTTCAGGACTAGCGGGGCTCGTGCCAAAGAGACCCAGTACTTC

d_gene: TRBD2
abundance: .
v_gene: TRBV29-1
j_gene: TRBJ2-1
CDR3aa: CSVATSGRAHNEQFF
CDR3nt: TGCAGCGTTGCGACTAGCGGGAGGGCCCACAATGAGCAGTTCTTC

d_gene: TRBD1
abundance: .
v_gene: TRBV7-9
j_gene: TRBJ1-1
CDR3aa: CASSRGQGNTEAFF
CDR3nt: TGTGCCAGCAGCCGCGGACAGGGAAACACTGAAGCTTTCTTT

d_gene: TRBD1
abundance: .
v_gene: TRBV9
j_gene: TRBJ1-1
CDR3aa: CASSALTGKNTEAFF
CDR3nt: TGTGCCAGCAGCGCCCTGACAGGGAAGAACACTGAAGCTTTCTTT

d_gene: .
abundance: many
v_gene: TRBV15
j_gene: TRBJ1-5
CDR3aa: CATSNGGRAGEPQHF
CDR3nt: TGTGCCACCAGCAATGGGGGCCGGGCTGGTGAGCCCCAGCATTTT

d_gene: .
abundance: few
v_gene: TRBV30
j_gene: TRBJ2-7
CDR3aa: CAWSGRDEQYF
CDR3nt: TGTGCCTGGAGTGGCAGGGACGAGCAGTACTTC

d_gene: TRBD2
abundance: .
v_gene: TRBV2
j_gene: TRBJ2-7
CDR3aa: CASSEGTRLGEQYF
CDR3nt: TGTGCCAGCAGTGAGGGGACTAGACTGGGCGAGCAGTACTTC

d_gene: TRBD1
abundance: few
v_gene: TRBV2
j_gene: TRBJ1-2
CDR3aa: CASVFTGTGGFYGYTF
CDR3nt: TGTGCCAGCGTATTCACCGGGACAGGGGGGTTCTATGGCTACACCTTC

d_gene: TRBD2
abundance: .
v_gene: TRBV7-2
j_gene: TRBJ2-3
CDR3aa: CASSYSSGGFGDTQYF
CDR3nt: TGTGCCAGCAGCTACTCTAGCGGGGGGTTCGGCGATACGCAGTATTTT

d_gene: .
abundance: .
v_gene: TRBV9
j_gene: TRBJ2-1
CDR3aa: CASSNRDPHNEQFF
CDR3nt: TGTGCCAGCAGCAACCGGGACCCCCACAATGAGCAGTTCTTC

d_gene: TRBD1
abundance: .
v_gene: TRBV7-9
j_gene: TRBJ2-7
CDR3aa: CASRDSLSSYEQYF
CDR3nt: TGTGCCAGTAGGGACAGCCTAAGCTCCTACGAGCAGTACTTC

d_gene: .
abundance: .
v_gene: TRBV5-1
j_gene: TRBJ1-4
CDR3aa: CASSLDSATNEKLFF
CDR3nt: TGCGCCAGCAGCTTGGACAGTGCAACTAATGAAAAACTGTTTTTT

d_gene: TRBD2
abundance: .
v_gene: TRBV29-1
j_gene: TRBJ2-1
CDR3aa: CSAGTSGTRSYNEQFF
CDR3nt: TGCAGCGCCGGGACTAGCGGGACTCGCTCCTACAATGAGCAGTTCTTC

d_gene: TRBD1
abundance: .
v_gene: TRBV10-3
j_gene: TRBJ2-2
CDR3aa: CAITDWGQGSTGELFF
CDR3nt: TGTGCCATCACCGACTGGGGACAGGGTTCAACCGGGGAGCTGTTTTTT

d_gene: .
abundance: .
v_gene: TRBV28
j_gene: TRBJ1-2
CDR3aa: CASSLGQWRSGYTF
CDR3nt: TGTGCCAGCAGTTTGGGCCAGTGGAGGTCTGGCTACACCTTC

d_gene: .
abundance: .
v_gene: TRBV6-6
j_gene: TRBJ1-1
CDR3aa: CASSYSFHPTEAFF
CDR3nt: TGTGCCAGCAGTTACTCATTCCACCCCACTGAAGCTTTCTTT

d_gene: .
abundance: .
v_gene: TRBV2
j_gene: TRBJ2-1
CDR3aa: CASRRESLGNEQFF
CDR3nt: TGTGCCAGCAGACGAGAAAGCTTGGGCAATGAGCAGTTCTTC

d_gene: TRBD2
abundance: .
v_gene: TRBV9
j_gene: TRBJ2-5
CDR3aa: CASSVRGGREETQYF
CDR3nt: TGTGCCAGCAGCGTACGGGGGGGAAGAGAGGAGACCCAGTACTTC

d_gene: TRBD1
abundance: .
v_gene: TRBV29-1
j_gene: TRBJ1-1
CDR3aa: CSVGPRGPGTEAFF
CDR3nt: TGCAGCGTGGGGCCGAGGGGGCCTGGCACTGAAGCTTTCTTT

d_gene: .
abundance: once
v_gene: TRBV6-4
j_gene: TRBJ2-1
CDR3aa: CASSDSGGVYNEQFF
CDR3nt: TGTGCCAGCAGTGACTCTGGCGGGGTTTACAATGAGCAGTTCTTC

d_gene: .
abundance: .
v_gene: TRBV28
j_gene: TRBJ2-7
CDR3aa: CASSYSHEQYF
CDR3nt: TGTGCCAGCAGTTACAGCCACGAGCAGTACTTC

d_gene: TRBD1
abundance: .
v_gene: TRBV5-1
j_gene: TRBJ2-5
CDR3aa: CASTGGVRGETQYF
CDR3nt: TGCGCCAGCACAGGGGGCGTACGGGGGGAGACCCAGTACTTC

d_gene: .
abundance: few
v_gene: TRBV7-2
j_gene: TRBJ1-1
CDR3aa: CASSFSLGGNTEAFF
CDR3nt: TGTGCCAGCAGCTTCTCCTTAGGGGGGAACACTGAAGCTTTCTTT

d_gene: .
abundance: .
v_gene: TRBV27
j_gene: TRBJ2-5
CDR3aa: CASSLYGRALQETQYF
CDR3nt: TGTGCCAGCAGTTTATACGGCAGGGCCCTCCAAGAGACCCAGTACTTC

d_gene: .
abundance: .
v_gene: TRBV10-1
j_gene: TRBJ2-7
CDR3aa: CASRAPQDEQYF
CDR3nt: TGCGCCAGCAGGGCCCCGCAGGACGAGCAGTACTTC

d_gene: .
abundance: .
v_gene: TRBV6-7
j_gene: TRBJ1-4
CDR3aa: CASTQIESSPPTNEKLFF
CDR3nt: TGTGCCAGCACCCAGATTGAGTCTTCCCCCCCAACTAATGAAAAACTGTTTTTT

d_gene: .
abundance: few
v_gene: TRBV7-9
j_gene: TRBJ1-1
CDR3aa: CASSLAGTNTAAFF
CDR3nt: TGTGCCAGCAGCTTAGCGGGGACCAACACGGCGGCTTTCTTT

d_gene: TRBD1
abundance: .
v_gene: TRBV7-3
j_gene: TRBJ1-2
CDR3aa: CASSLGTGRSQGYTF
CDR3nt: TGTGCCAGCAGCCTCGGGACAGGGAGGTCCCAAGGCTACACCTTC

d_gene: .
abundance: .
v_gene: TRBV5-6
j_gene: TRBJ1-1
CDR3aa: CASSLAGGGGNTEAFF
CDR3nt: TGTGCCAGCAGCTTAGCCGGCGGGGGCGGGAACACTGAAGCTTTCTTT

d_gene: .
abundance: .
v_gene: TRBV7-6
j_gene: TRBJ2-5
CDR3aa: CASSLKETQYF
CDR3nt: TGTGCCAGCAGCTTAAAAGAGACCCAGTACTTC

d_gene: .
abundance: once
v_gene: TRBV18
j_gene: TRBJ2-5
CDR3aa: CASSPGPGEETQYF
CDR3nt: TGTGCCAGCTCACCGGGACCTGGGGAAGAGACCCAGTACTTC

d_gene: TRBD2
abundance: .
v_gene: TRBV2
j_gene: TRBJ2-4
CDR3aa: CASSAQRGTKNIQYF
CDR3nt: TGTGCCAGCAGTGCGCAGCGGGGTACCAAAAACATTCAGTACTTC

d_gene: .
abundance: .
v_gene: TRBV10-3
j_gene: TRBJ2-1
CDR3aa: CAISANYNEQFF
CDR3nt: TGTGCCATCAGTGCGAATTACAATGAGCAGTTCTTC

d_gene: TRBD1
abundance: .
v_gene: TRBV2
j_gene: TRBJ1-6
CDR3aa: CASTGQADSPLHF
CDR3nt: TGTGCCAGCACAGGACAGGCCGATTCACCCCTCCACTTT

d_gene: TRBD1
abundance: few
v_gene: TRBV4-1
j_gene: TRBJ2-3
CDR3aa: CASSPTGATQYF
CDR3nt: TGCGCCAGCAGCCCGACAGGGGCTACGCAGTATTTT

d_gene: TRBD1
abundance: few
v_gene: TRBV10-3
j_gene: TRBJ1-2
CDR3aa: CAISETDRGGYTF
CDR3nt: TGTGCCATCAGTGAGACCGACAGGGGTGGCTACACCTTC

d_gene: .
abundance: .
v_gene: TRBV19
j_gene: TRBJ2-1
CDR3aa: CASSIPSYNEQFF
CDR3nt: TGTGCCAGTAGTATACCCTCCTACAATGAGCAGTTCTTC

d_gene: .
abundance: .
v_gene: TRBV6-5
j_gene: TRBJ1-3
CDR3aa: CASSYSRYLSGNTIYF
CDR3nt: TGTGCCAGCAGTTACTCGAGGTATCTCTCTGGAAACACCATATATTTT

d_gene: .
abundance: .
v_gene: TRBV4-3
j_gene: TRBJ1-6
CDR3aa: CASSQDRGTPSPLHF
CDR3nt: TGCGCCAGCAGCCAAGATCGAGGGACTCCATCACCCCTCCACTTT

d_gene: .
abundance: .
v_gene: TRBV7-9
j_gene: TRBJ2-5
CDR3aa: CASSLALETQYF
CDR3nt: TGTGCCAGCAGCTTAGCGCTGGAGACCCAGTACTTC

d_gene: .
abundance: many
v_gene: TRBV28
j_gene: TRBJ1-4
CDR3aa: CASRVEDRRNEKLFF
CDR3nt: TGTGCCAGCAGAGTCGAGGACAGAAGAAATGAAAAACTGTTTTTT

d_gene: .
abundance: .
v_gene: TRBV5-6
j_gene: TRBJ1-2
CDR3aa: CASSLVAGANYGYTF
CDR3nt: TGTGCCAGCAGCTTGGTGGCGGGGGCCAACTATGGCTACACCTTC

d_gene: TRBD2
abundance: .
v_gene: TRBV28
j_gene: TRBJ2-7
CDR3aa: CASSSPGLAVGLYF
CDR3nt: TGTGCCAGCAGTTCACCGGGACTAGCGGTAGGGTTGTACTTC

d_gene: .
abundance: .
v_gene: TRBV28
j_gene: TRBJ1-1
CDR3aa: CASSSPEGQLRTEAFF
CDR3nt: TGTGCCAGCAGTTCTCCCGAGGGTCAGCTGAGGACTGAAGCTTTCTTT

d_gene: .
abundance: .
v_gene: TRBV2
j_gene: TRBJ2-1
CDR3aa: CASRIEFEQFF
CDR3nt: TGTGCCAGCAGGATTGAGTTTGAGCAGTTCTTC

d_gene: TRBD2
abundance: .
v_gene: TRBV9
j_gene: TRBJ2-3
CDR3aa: CASGRGGGARTDTQYF
CDR3nt: TGTGCCAGCGGTCGGGGCGGGGGGGCCCGCACAGATACGCAGTATTTT

d_gene: .
abundance: .
v_gene: TRBV6-5
j_gene: TRBJ2-7
CDR3aa: CASRHDTGVEYF
CDR3nt: TGTGCCAGCAGACACGACACTGGGGTTGAGTACTTC

d_gene: TRBD1
abundance: .
v_gene: TRBV5-4
j_gene: TRBJ1-1
CDR3aa: CASSPQDRASEAFF
CDR3nt: TGTGCCAGCAGCCCCCAAGACAGGGCCTCTGAAGCTTTCTTT

d_gene: TRBD1
abundance: .
v_gene: TRBV4-2
j_gene: TRBJ1-2
CDR3aa: CASSHNRDRVSSDYGYTF
CDR3nt: TGTGCCAGCAGCCACAACCGGGACAGGGTCTCTTCGGACTATGGCTACACCTTC

d_gene: TRBD2
abundance: .
v_gene: TRBV7-6
j_gene: TRBJ2-3
CDR3aa: CASSHRTSGRTDTQYF
CDR3nt: TGTGCCAGCAGCCATAGGACTAGCGGACGCACAGATACGCAGTATTTT

d_gene: .
abundance: .
v_gene: TRBV18
j_gene: TRBJ2-3
CDR3aa: CASSPTDTQYF
CDR3nt: TGTGCCAGCTCACCAACAGATACGCAGTATTTT

d_gene: .
abundance: .
v_gene: TRBV29-1
j_gene: TRBJ1-4
CDR3aa: CSVSSPGNEKLFF
CDR3nt: TGCAGCGTTAGTAGCCCGGGTAATGAAAAACTGTTTTTT

d_gene: .
abundance: .
v_gene: TRBV28
j_gene: TRBJ1-4
CDR3aa: CASSRHHATNEKLFF
CDR3nt: TGTGCCAGCAGTCGACACCATGCAACTAATGAAAAACTGTTTTTT

d_gene: .
abundance: .
v_gene: TRBV7-2
j_gene: TRBJ1-1
CDR3aa: CASSLDVLFPEAFF
CDR3nt: TGTGCCAGCAGCTTAGATGTTTTATTCCCTGAAGCTTTCTTT

d_gene: .
abundance: .
v_gene: TRBV21-1
j_gene: TRBJ1-1
CDR3aa: CASSHGLVERTNTEAFF
CDR3nt: TGTGCCAGCAGCCACGGGTTAGTTGAGCGAACGAACACTGAAGCTTTCTTT

d_gene: .
abundance: .
v_gene: TRBV4-3
j_gene: TRBJ2-5
CDR3aa: CASSQEGGRQETQYF
CDR3nt: TGCGCCAGCAGCCAAGAGGGGGGACGCCAAGAGACCCAGTACTTC